The rows below give T cell receptor beta chains drawn from one sample of a study of T cell repertoires in cytomegalovirus infection. TCRdb called the reads again in MiXCR, with one record for every CDR3 protein. Here the sample spans 150,000 or so distinct CDR3 sequences, more than 15% being singletons. The material sequenced was CD8+ T cells from PBMCs. The receptors stem from a human donor in good health (CMV status not recorded). Some clones in this sample may be carry-over from other donors' samples. Each CDR3 is given without its conserved first and last residue. D genes are given only for firm matches. Not all rows give a size; the values are once, few, many and, for expanded clones, a class.

d_call | clone_size | v_call | cdr3_aa
NA | NA | TRBV20-1 | SAPIGGELF
NA | NA | TRBV7-6 | ASSLDAGRNTGELF
TRBD1 | few | TRBV7-6 | ASSLVEGAVDGYT
NA | many | TRBV7-8 | ASSSGWGESYEQY
NA | once | TRBV28 | ASILQGSSYNEQF
NA | few | TRBV18 | ASSPMTADQPQH
NA | NA | TRBV7-9 | ASSLGDSEQY
NA | NA | TRBV7-2 | ASSPQPGQNPSGYT
NA | few | TRBV7-9 | ASSLGGDTLYGYT
NA | few | TRBV7-9 | ASSFLTETQY
TRBD1 | NA | TRBV7-9 | ASSRSGGQGSYEQY
TRBD2 | NA | TRBV11-2 | ASSFIAGGPSGEQF
TRBD1 | NA | TRBV7-6 | ASSSETGASYEQY
NA | NA | TRBV7-9 | ASSSGGTGEETQY
NA | NA | TRBV7-9 | ASSDRGQGPEKLF
NA | few | TRBV12-3/TRBV12-4 | ASSALVRPYEQY
TRBD2 | NA | TRBV7-6 | ASSSRFSGGPGGEQF
NA | few | TRBV7-3 | ASSSSDREQF
TRBD1 | NA | TRBV7-2 | ASSLGRDRQGYT
TRBD1 | NA | TRBV14 | ASSHFGQAGNEQF
NA | few | TRBV12-3/TRBV12-4 | ASSLSWGSTGELF
NA | NA | TRBV7-9 | ASSPGSGGELF
NA | few | TRBV7-6 | ASSHDHQETQY
TRBD1 | NA | TRBV7-3 | ASSQLPRDRLPRSGANVLT
NA | few | TRBV7-6 | ASSLGPALNEQF
TRBD1 | few | TRBV28 | ASRGQNRLNEQF
TRBD2 | NA | TRBV5-6 | ASSSRTSGGLYWF
TRBD1 | NA | TRBV5-5 | ASSTETGFEAF
TRBD1 | few | TRBV28 | ASITGAGEQY
TRBD1 | NA | TRBV4-1 | ASSPKGASHTEAF
NA | NA | TRBV7-9 | ASSSTGLGNEQF
NA | few | TRBV11-2 | ASSWETGLREKLF
NA | few | TRBV7-2 | ASSLGGVEQY
NA | NA | TRBV6-1 | ASSTTDRAKYRYYGYT
NA | few | TRBV6-2/TRBV6-3 | ASSYSQSSYEQY
NA | NA | TRBV29-1 | SVEREPGELF
NA | NA | TRBV20-1 | SARMSWGTYRGYT
NA | many | TRBV7-2 | ASSLGDRVVYNSPLH
TRBD1 | few | TRBV11-2 | ASSLGGTGASYEQY
TRBD2 | NA | TRBV4-3 | ASSQESGRGPNEQF
TRBD1 | few | TRBV7-2 | ASSSTGGGSEQY
NA | NA | TRBV4-2 | ASSQDDLSGEKLF
NA | NA | TRBV14 | ASSLLTRRPHNEQF
TRBD2 | few | TRBV7-9 | ASSLAGTSGATDTQY
NA | once | TRBV6-5 | ASSYSGESEQY
TRBD2 | NA | TRBV7-9 | ASSSVQQREGRWEQY
NA | few | TRBV7-2 | ASSYAQETQY
NA | NA | TRBV7-9 | ASSSRTDLNTEAF
NA | few | TRBV6-2/TRBV6-3 | ASSSTTGARTEAF
NA | few | TRBV12-5 | ASGLTGYNEQF